This T cell receptor (beta chain) is from a study of T cell responses to AZD1222 COVID-19 vaccine. Some second doses came at about 4 weeks and others at about 12 weeks; these were pooled. Points from the study as a whole: When two AZD1222 doses had been given, Spike-specific TCR breadth and depth rose. Spike was spanned by vaccine-associated CD4 TCRs, with dominance at 160-218 and 743-854. White British people made up most donors, females outnumbered males, and clonal diversity was possibly underestimated.

Sequencing used immunoSEQ multiplex PCR; TCRdb keeps in-frame clones, though not all of them. The sample carries over 120,000 clones, about 90% recorded once. Trimming stripped 0 bases from V and 4 bases from J, with 7 bases between. Germline assignment: CDR1 SGHRS and CDR2 YFSETQ. This CDR3 comprises 13 residues. A word on this clone: The antigen is not known.

The sequence was collected from an adult who received the AZD1222 COVID-19 vaccine. The sample was peripheral blood, taken 28 days after the second AZD1222 dose. The rearrangement links TRBV5-1 to TRBJ1-2; no clear D gene. As DNA, the CDR3 is TGCGCCAGCAGCTTGGGGGGAATCTATGGCTACACCTTC. Translated, it gives CASSLGGIYGYTF.